The sequence of this T cell receptor beta chain was determined in a study of shared clonotypes between healthy human individuals (TCRdb year 2020). Looking at the study overall: The cohort included a few men and two women between 18 and 49 years of age. For each donor, three plates each were used for CD4 naive and CD4 memory, two plates were used for CD8 naive, and one plate was used for CD8 memory. Blood TCR repertoires of about 5 healthy adults were deeply sequenced to estimate repertoire size and the extent of clonotype sharing between individuals. Libraries were prepared and TCR repertoires were sequenced by different laboratories using diverse techniques, in order to increase sequencing depth and limit assay-specific biases. Leukapheresis yielded between about 0.9 and 8.9 billion PBMCs per donor.

Results the study describes overall, beyond this receptor: Clonotypes shared by all four sorted-subset donors showed higher generation probabilities than non-shared clonotypes. Only blood was sampled, and tissue TCR repertoires likely differ from those in blood. The genetic and exposure-history diversity represented was limited by the small number of donors. Incomplete sequencing was indicated by rarefaction of sorted-subset datasets, despite the large sequencing depth. Naive subsets generally had larger estimated clonotype richness than memory subsets. Across several donors, approximately 4.9% of naive CD4, approximately 3.6% of naive CD8, under 2.5% of memory CD4, and approximately 0.4% of memory CD8 clonotypes were shared. Pairwise subsampling led to the expectation that sequencing depth would affect the degree of clonotype sharing among donors.

Including cysteine and phenylalanine, the CDR3 has 13 amino acids. The entry retains the CDR3 DNA only, 39 bases that are in frame from base 1. Relative to germline, V is missing 3 bases and J is missing 5 bases, with 3 bases of the junction outside any gene match. CDR1 and CDR2 (MNHEY, SMNVEV) derive from the germline V gene (reference sequence). This clone was found a few times. There is no known antigen for this receptor. Qualities for individual bases were not recorded, and no much larger clone is one base off. This same CDR3 is encoded by further DNA sequences in the sample. Using the deep immunoSEQ assay, TCR CDR3 regions were amplified from genomic DNA by multiplex PCR. Extracted genomic DNA from each cell subset was distributed evenly across all wells of several immunoSEQ 96-well plates, and each plate was treated as a replicate. For sorted subsets, approximately 200 ng of genomic DNA, equivalent to around 31,000 T cell genomes, went into each replicate PCR. Purified libraries were measured with a Qubit 3.0 fluorometer, size-checked on a Bioanalyzer 2100, and measured again with the KAPA Library Quantification kit. Every immunoSEQ 96-well plate was sequenced on a separate single-read 150-cycle Illumina NextSeq 550 flow cell. As for the authors' bioinformatics: Because only junctional sequences without quality scores were contained in the immunoSEQ output, filtering matching that applied to full-length reads could not be performed. Sequences were annotated with PyIR, a Python wrapper for IgBLAST v1.9, using IMGT germline references to assign V/J genes and CDR3. Any read was removed if the V/J assignment was weak (E-value above 1e-6), the CDR3 was missing, or the read contained stop codons, out-of-frame junctions, or ambiguous translated residues. V3J clonotypes were defined as sequences sharing an identical inferred V gene, J gene, and CDR3 amino acid sequence. The percentage overlap between two repertoires was calculated by dividing the number of shared unique clonotypes by the size of the smaller repertoire. Three approaches were used to assess repertoire richness: RTK rarefaction, the Chao1 estimator, and Recon v2.1 estimates of unobserved clonotypes. Generation probabilities for all TCRbeta clonotypes obtained by the gDNA method from several donors were computed using OLGA. TCRdb mirrors the immuneACCESS table, restricted to in-frame sequences. Some clones are absent from its copies; in checked studies, under half trace to an unresolved V gene, and the reason for the others is unknown. The DNA gave D and trimming, while V, J and clone size come from that table. For this sample the table gives approximately 2.3 million clones, of which 90% to 95% were detected only once. The top ten clonotypes cover 0.39% of the sample.

The donors were healthy, HIV-negative adults who had no recently reported acute infections or vaccinations. Every donor was a Caucasian adult residing in Nashville, Tennessee, USA. Magnetic negative selection was used to enrich CD4+ T cells, after which naive cells were positively selected on CD45RA and the negative fraction became the memory subset. After blood collection by leukapheresis, PBMCs were isolated using Ficoll-Histopaque density gradient centrifugation and then cryopreserved in the vapor phase of liquid nitrogen. Purity and quantity of every magnetically sorted T cell population were checked by analytical flow cytometry. From each sorted fraction, genomic DNA was isolated and quantified by UV absorbance on a Nanodrop 2000c.

This TCR derives from a man between 18 and 29 years old in good health. Some clones in this sample may be carry-over from other donors' samples. Recombination connected TRBV27 to TRBJ1-1, with 7 middle bases fitting TRBD1. Sequenced: naive CD4+ T cells from PBMCs. This specimen's cell subset or site label, interpreted: CD45RA+ positively selected. The base sequence is TGTGCCAGCAGTTTGACAGGGCGGACTGAAGCTTTCTTT. The translation is CASSLTGRTEAFF.